The 11 T cell receptor beta chains in this list originate from one sample, sequenced in a study of cytomegalovirus exposure and HLA in healthy donors. TCRdb's copy holds only in-frame clones and misses some; the assay was immunoSEQ multiplex PCR. The table includes 130,000 or so clones, just under 90% detected once. Material for sequencing was PBMCs. The receptors shown here come from a woman aged 25 to 45 in good health and CMV-seropositive.

The chain links TRBV5-5 to TRBJ1-1; the match to TRBD1 covers 10 bases. Germline CDR1 SGHKS, CDR2 YYEKEE (reference sequence). After removal of 4 bases from V and 5 bases from J, the junction contained 2 bases not matched to a gene. The length of the CDR3 is 13 residues. CDR3 amino acids: CASSMDRGTEAFF. In DNA, the CDR3 is TGTGCCAGCAGCATGGACAGGGGGACTGAAGCTTTCTTT.

The chain uses TRBV7-9 and TRBJ2-7; 8 nucleotides line up with TRBD2. This CDR3 is 14 amino acids long. Per germline, CDR1 SEHNR and CDR2 FQNEAQ (reference sequence). V trimming: 4 bases; J trimming: 2 bases; junction bases outside the gene matches: 4. The CDR3 DNA reads as TGTGCCAGCAGCTCACCGGGACTAGCCTACGAGCAGTACTTC. This sequence encodes CASSSPGLAYEQYF.

This clone was detected once. Within the sample, other DNA sequences also encode this same CDR3. The J gene is TRBJ1-1, the V gene TRBV6-6, with 7 bases matching TRBD1. This CDR3 has 14 residues. Germline V gene data show CDR1 as MNHNY and CDR2 as SVGAGI (reference sequence). J gave up 0 bases and V 6 bases, and 4 bases lay outside the gene matches. CDR3 sequence: CASRGQLMNTEAFF. The CDR3 DNA follows: TGTGCCAGCAGGGGACAGCTCATGAACACTGAAGCTTTCTTT.

V usage is TRBV7-6 and J usage is TRBJ2-5; 9 nucleotides align to TRBD2. This CDR3 is 15 amino acids long. Germline lookup yields CDR1 SGHVS and CDR2 FNYEAQ. Trimming cost V 3 bases and J 5 bases; bases outside gene matches: 7. CDR3 sequence reads: CASSFGGRAYETQYF. CDR3 DNA sequence: TGTGCCAGCAGCTTCGGCGGGAGGGCCTATGAGACCCAGTACTTC.

This clone was observed once. This chain connects TRBV2 to TRBJ2-3, with D maybe TRBD2 (6 bases). V was cut by 1 base and J by 7 bases, with 12 bases left in between. The CDR3 contains 14 residues. CDR1 SNHLY and CDR2 FYNNEI come from the germline V gene. The DNA for the CDR3 is TGTGCCAGCAGTGAAGATCGGAGGGGAAATACGCAGTATTTT. It codes for CASSEDRRGNTQYF.

The chain joins TRBV5-1 to TRBJ2-2, with D perhaps matching TRBD2 (5 bases). Trimming removed 1 base from V and 6 bases from J, with 7 bases in between. CDR1 SGHRS and CDR2 YFSETQ come from the germline V gene. This CDR3 is 13 amino acids long. The CDR3 here is CASSLRGPGELFF. The CDR3 bases are TGCGCCAGCAGCTTGAGAGGGCCCGGGGAGCTGTTTTTT.

This rearrangement joins TRBV11-2 to TRBJ1-2; D is ambiguous. Trimming pared 5 bases from V and 3 bases from J, leaving 7 bases between. This CDR3 is built from 12 residues. Germline V gene data show CDR1 as SGHAT and CDR2 as FQNNGV. The CDR3 region is CASSLRDYGYTF. The CDR3 nucleotides are TGTGCCAGCAGCCTGAGGGACTATGGCTACACCTTC.

The V gene is TRBV15, the J gene TRBJ2-7, with 8 bases aligning to TRBD2. V gave up 5 bases and J gave up 2 bases; unmatched junction bases: 11. The CDR3 length is 16 residues. CDR1 and CDR2 from the germline V gene are LNHNV and YYDKDF (reference sequence). In nucleotides, the CDR3 is TGTGCCACCAGCCCCCGGCCTGGCGGGAGGCCCTACGAGCAGTACTTC. This translates into CATSPRPGGRPYEQYF. The full variable domain, completed using reference TRBV15 and TRBJ2-7, is DAMVIQNPRYQVTQFGKPVTLSCSQTLNHNVMYWYQQKSSQAPKLLFHYYDKDFNNEADTPDNFQSRRPNTSFCFLDIRSPGLGDTAMYLCATSPRPGGRPYEQYFGPGTRLTVT.

The rearrangement joins TRBV6-6 to TRBJ1-1; 8 bases match TRBD1. V lost 0 bases to trimming and J lost 4 bases; unmatched junction nucleotides: 4. This CDR3 is built from 15 residues. CDR1 and CDR2 from the germline V gene are MNHNY and SVGAGI (reference sequence). In DNA form, the CDR3 reads TGTGCCAGCAGTTACTCGAGTCAGGGGGCCACTGAAGCTTTCTTT. Protein product: CASSYSSQGATEAFF.

The gene calls are TRBV28 and TRBJ2-7; possibly TRBD2 for D (6 bases). CDR3 size: 12 residues. CDR1 and CDR2 from the germline V gene are MDHEN and SYDVKM. CDR3 in DNA: TGTGCTACTGCGCGGGGAGGCTACGAGCAGTACTTC. This encodes CATARGGYEQYF. The full variable domain, completed using reference TRBV28 and TRBJ2-7, is DVKVTQSSRYLVKRTGEKVFLECVQDMDHENMFWYRQDPGLGLRLIYFSYDVKMKEKGDIPEGYSVSREKKERFSLILESASTNQTSMYLCATARGGYEQYFGPGTRLTVT.

The chain couples TRBV7-2 to TRBJ1-4; 10 nucleotides align to TRBD1. Germline values: CDR1 SGHTA, CDR2 FQGNSA. This CDR3 contains 19 residues. J gave up 3 bases and V 2 bases, and 12 bases lay outside the gene matches. The CDR3 spells CASSLSYVWDRGANEKLFF. The CDR3 nucleotides read TGTGCCAGCAGCTTAAGCTACGTCTGGGACAGGGGAGCTAATGAAAAACTGTTTTTT. The variable domain in full, completed from reference TRBV7-2 and TRBJ1-4, reads GAGVSQSPSNKVTEKGKDVELRCDPISGHTALYWYRQSLGQGLEFLIYFQGNSAPDKSGLPSDRFSAERTGGSVSTLTIQRTQQEDSAVYLCASSLSYVWDRGANEKLFFGSGTQLSVL.